These 6 T cell receptor beta chains originate from one sample sequenced in a study of cytomegalovirus exposure and HLA in healthy donors. The PCR made use of 60 Vbeta and 13 Jbeta primers. This table comes from immunoSEQ multiplex PCR, and its TCRdb copy is limited to in-frame clones, with some not included. The sample records approximately 88,000 clones, 78% being singletons. Input material: PBMCs. The receptor source for this set is a man aged 18-30 years in good health and CMV-seropositive.

This chain connects TRBV15 to TRBJ2-7; maybe TRBD2 (6 bases). The CDR3 is 14 amino acids. Between the trimmed V and J ends, which lost 3 bases and 2 bases, there was a span of 11 bases. The germline V gene encodes CDR1 LNHNV and CDR2 YYDKDF (reference sequence). The CDR3 reads CATSSGTPPYEQYF. The CDR3 DNA is TGTGCCACCAGCAGTGGGACTCCCCCCTACGAGCAGTACTTC.

This chain joins TRBV7-9 and TRBJ2-2; D may be TRBD1 (6 bases). The CDR3 consists of 18 residues. In germline, CDR1 is SEHNR, CDR2 FQNEAQ (reference sequence). Between the trimmed V and J ends, which lost 4 bases and 2 bases, there was a span of 20 bases. The CDR3 coding sequence is TGTGCCAGCAGCTATGTCCCGGGACAATCGATTAACACCGGGGAGCTGTTTTTT. Residues: CASSYVPGQSINTGELFF.

This chain connects TRBV2 to TRBJ2-2; maybe TRBD2 (6 bases). The CDR3 runs 16 residues. The V end was cut by 2 bases, the J end by 2 bases, with 12 bases between. CDR1 and CDR2 from the germline V gene are SNHLY and FYNNEI. The CDR3 sequence: CASSELAEYNTGELFF. The DNA for the CDR3 is TGTGCCAGCAGTGAATTAGCGGAATACAACACCGGGGAGCTGTTTTTT.

Only a few counts were recorded for this clone. V is TRBV18 and J is TRBJ2-7; TRBD2 agrees at 13 bases. Trimming cost V 2 bases and J 9 bases; bases outside gene matches: 7. The CDR3 has 15 amino acids. The germline gives CDR1 KGHSH, CDR2 LQKENI. The CDR3 nucleotides read TGTGCCAGCTCACCAGAAGGACTAGCGGGAGAGGGGCAGTACTTC. The encoded protein is CASSPEGLAGEGQYF. The full variable domain, its missing parts supplied by reference TRBV18 and TRBJ2-7, is NAGVMQNPRHLVRRRGQEARLRCSPMKGHSHVYWYRQLPEEGLKFMVYLQKENIIDESGMPKERFSAEFPKEGPSILRIQQVVRGDSAAYFCASSPEGLAGEGQYFGPGTRLTVT.

The CDR3: CASSYSREVYYEQYF. CDR3 DNA sequence: TGTGCCAGCAGTTACTCGAGGGAGGTTTACTACGAGCAGTACTTC. The rearrangement joins TRBV6-5 to TRBJ2-7; weak D call: TRBD2 (6 bases). CDR1 and CDR2 (germline): MNHEY, SVGAGI. V lost 0 bases, J lost 3 bases, and 12 bases lay in between. There are 15 residues in the CDR3.

J is TRBJ1-2 and V is TRBV28; possibly TRBD1 for D (6 bases). The V and J ends lost 5 bases and 4 bases respectively, with 11 bases between them. Germline V lookup: CDR1 MDHEN, CDR2 SYDVKM. The CDR3 extends over 13 amino acids. The CDR3 is CASSLDRAYGYTF. The CDR3 DNA is TGTGCCAGCAGTCTGGACAGAGCCTATGGCTACACCTTC.